The clone carrying this TCR beta chain turned up a few times. Germline V CDR1 and CDR2: SEHNR, FQNEAQ (reference sequence). Trimming left V 5 bases short and J 3 bases short, with 16 bases between. CDR3 length equals 15 residues. These data come from a study of blood T cell repertoires in COVID-19. About the research overall: COVID-19 samples collected from the United States, Italy and Spain covered acute and convalescent phases. The cDNA or gDNA used as material had been derived from T cells, B-cell-depleted T cells, or PBMCs.

In the original workflow: Reference gene primer amplification gave estimated nucleated cell counts. Using immunoSEQ multiplex PCR, the repertoire was profiled, and TCRdb retains in-frame clones only, with some absent. V and J calls and clone size follow that table, whereas D and trimming were derived from the DNA. Counted here are 100,000 to 150,000 clones, about 86% occurring once; the ten biggest clones make up 16%. This chain connects TRBV7-9 to TRBJ2-5; possible D gene TRBD1, 6 bases. The material sequenced was peripheral blood. The sequence came from a woman between 45 and 60 years old with acute or convalescent COVID-19. The CDR3 here is CASSPLTGTKETQYF. The CDR3 DNA follows: TGTGCCAGCAGCCCCCTGACAGGCACCAAAGAGACCCAGTACTTC.